These T cell receptor beta chains were read from a single sample in a study of T cells in localized non-small cell lung cancer. Sequencing was performed with immunoSEQ multiplex PCR; in TCRdb, only in-frame clones are kept and a portion is missing. Here the sample spans some 80,000 clones, about 83% being singletons. Here the sequenced sample was peripheral blood, taken before any cancer treatment. These receptors all come from a man between 35 and 75 years old with stage I lung adenocarcinoma. Both conserved end residues are part of each CDR3. A D gene is named only where the DNA matches it firmly. Rows give clone size only sometimes, using once, few, many, or a class for an expanded clone.

v_call	j_call	d_call	clone_size	cdr3_aa	cdr3_nt
TRBV6-5	TRBJ2-5	-	once	CASRYSNLEGETQYF	TGTGCCAGCAGATACAGCAATCTAGAGGGGGAGACCCAGTACTTC
TRBV19	TRBJ1-1	-	-	CASLRTVMNTEAFF	TGTGCCAGTCTCCGGACAGTCATGAACACTGAAGCTTTCTTT
TRBV4-1	TRBJ2-7	-	-	CASSQAVTGWPPYEQYF	TGCGCCAGCAGCCAGGCTGTAACAGGGTGGCCCCCCTACGAGCAGTACTTC
TRBV7-2	TRBJ1-6	-	-	CASSFRGQGDNSPLHF	TGTGCCAGCAGCTTTCGGGGGCAGGGAGATAATTCACCCCTCCACTTT
TRBV10-2	TRBJ2-1	-	-	CASMPLGLAPINEQFF	TGCGCCAGCATGCCGCTGGGGCTAGCGCCTATCAATGAGCAGTTCTTC
TRBV7-3	TRBJ2-5	TRBD1	once	CASSFGTGVHETQYF	TGTGCCAGCAGCTTTGGGACAGGGGTTCACGAGACCCAGTACTTC
TRBV7-9	TRBJ2-7	TRBD1	few	CASSLGDSPEQYF	TGTGCCAGCAGCTTAGGGGACAGCCCCGAGCAGTACTTC
TRBV27	TRBJ2-7	-	-	CASGLWGFWDEQYF	TGTGCCAGCGGCTTGTGGGGCTTTTGGGACGAGCAGTACTTC
TRBV9	TRBJ2-2	-	-	CASSVGTKARSGELFF	TGTGCCAGCAGCGTAGGCACGAAAGCCCGGTCCGGGGAGCTGTTTTTT
TRBV5-6	TRBJ1-5	TRBD1	-	CASSLYQTGGGNQPQHF	TGTGCCAGCAGCTTGTACCAGACAGGGGGCGGCAATCAGCCCCAGCATTTT
TRBV14	TRBJ1-1	-	once	CASQTRAGSTEAFF	TGTGCCAGCCAAACTCGGGCAGGGTCCACTGAAGCTTTCTTT
TRBV25-1	TRBJ1-1	-	-	CASSDPQKGRIEAFF	TGTGCCAGCAGTGATCCACAAAAGGGAAGGATTGAAGCTTTCTTT
TRBV7-2	TRBJ2-7	TRBD1	-	CASSFGLQGVPIYEQYF	TGTGCCAGCAGCTTTGGGCTACAGGGGGTCCCTATCTACGAGCAGTACTTC
TRBV7-6	TRBJ2-7	TRBD1	once	CASSQTGNDEQYF	TGTGCCAGCAGCCAGACAGGGAACGACGAGCAGTACTTC
TRBV4-3	TRBJ1-2	-	-	CASSQDFGGYTF	TGCGCCAGCAGCCAAGATTTCGGTGGCTACACCTTC
TRBV7-2	TRBJ1-2	TRBD1	-	CASSSQTGTGYGYTF	TGTGCCAGCAGCTCGCAAACCGGGACAGGGTATGGCTACACCTTC
TRBV6-6	TRBJ1-2	-	-	CASSYSNTAYGYTF	TGTGCCAGCAGTTACTCGAACACAGCCTATGGCTACACCTTC
TRBV18	TRBJ1-2	-	-	CASSPLAGPSDYGYTF	TGTGCCAGCTCACCACTTGCTGGCCCCTCGGACTATGGCTACACCTTC
TRBV29-1	TRBJ2-5	-	-	CSVVGGEETQYF	TGCAGCGTTGTGGGGGGCGAAGAGACCCAGTACTTC
TRBV11-2	TRBJ2-1	TRBD2	-	CASSATSGGVNEQFF	TGTGCCAGCAGCGCGACTAGCGGGGGGGTCAATGAGCAGTTCTTC
TRBV25-1	TRBJ2-2	-	-	CASSGRTGELFF	TGTGCCAGCAGTGGGAGAACCGGGGAGCTGTTTTTT
TRBV5-1	TRBJ2-1	-	-	CASSPYYGREQFF	TGCGCCAGCAGTCCCTATTACGGGCGCGAGCAGTTCTTC
TRBV5-6	TRBJ2-3	-	-	CASSSPGGSSGPLGDTQYF	TGTGCCAGCAGCTCCCCAGGAGGCAGCTCGGGACCCTTAGGAGATACGCAGTATTTT
TRBV11-2	TRBJ2-7	-	-	CASSLGLYEQYF	TGTGCCAGCAGCTTAGGACTCTACGAGCAGTACTTC
TRBV27	TRBJ2-6	-	-	CASSLGHSGANVLTF	TGTGCCAGCAGTTTAGGTCACTCTGGGGCCAACGTCCTGACTTTC
TRBV5-1	TRBJ2-5	TRBD1	-	CATGTGGQETQYF	TGCGCCACCGGGACAGGGGGCCAAGAGACCCAGTACTTC
TRBV5-1	TRBJ2-1	-	-	CASSVGLAVAYNEQFF	TGCGCCAGCAGCGTGGGACTTGCTGTCGCCTACAATGAGCAGTTCTTC
TRBV27	TRBJ1-5	TRBD1	-	CASSLTGLHQPQHF	TGTGCCAGCAGTTTGACAGGGCTCCATCAGCCCCAGCATTTT
TRBV7-9	TRBJ2-5	-	-	CASSPDLGETQYF	TGTGCCAGCAGCCCGGACCTGGGGGAGACCCAGTACTTC
TRBV18	TRBJ2-1	TRBD1	-	CASSLLPGQGNNEQFF	TGTGCCAGCTCACTACTGCCGGGACAGGGTAACAATGAGCAGTTCTTC
TRBV6-5	TRBJ2-3	TRBD2	-	CASSGLAGEDTQYF	TGTGCCAGCAGTGGACTAGCGGGAGAGGATACGCAGTATTTT
TRBV23-1	TRBJ1-2	TRBD1	few	CASSRPGQGSNDGYTF	TGCGCCAGCAGCCGCCCGGGACAGGGGTCTAATGATGGCTACACCTTC
TRBV6-5	TRBJ1-2	-	-	CASKQAVGARGYTF	TGTGCCAGCAAGCAGGCGGTTGGGGCTCGGGGCTACACCTTC
TRBV15	TRBJ2-7	-	-	CATSREAEYEQYF	TGTGCCACCAGCAGAGAAGCAGAATACGAGCAGTACTTC
TRBV6-1	TRBJ2-2	TRBD2	-	CASGGGLNTGELFF	TGTGCCAGCGGCGGGGGGTTGAACACCGGGGAGCTGTTTTTT
TRBV6-5	TRBJ1-4	-	-	CASSQDEKLFF	TGTGCCAGCAGTCAGGATGAAAAACTGTTTTTT
TRBV2	TRBJ2-1	-	-	CASSGGQKIIYNEQFF	TGTGCCAGCAGCGGGGGACAGAAAATTATCTACAATGAGCAGTTCTTC
TRBV9	TRBJ2-5	-	-	CASTRDQETQYF	TGTGCCAGCACTCGGGACCAAGAGACCCAGTACTTC
TRBV19	TRBJ1-5	-	-	CASKSQEGHSNQPQHF	TGTGCCAGTAAGAGTCAGGAGGGTCACAGCAATCAGCCCCAGCATTTT
TRBV6-5	TRBJ1-6	TRBD1	-	CASSRGQGNSPLHF	TGTGCCAGCAGCCGGGGACAGGGTAATTCACCCCTCCACTTT
TRBV10-3	TRBJ2-7	TRBD1	-	CAIRSGQGGAGEQYF	TGTGCCATCCGTTCGGGACAGGGAGGGGCCGGCGAGCAGTACTTC
TRBV11-2	TRBJ1-1	-	-	CASSLDSPNTEAFF	TGTGCCAGCAGCCTTGACAGCCCGAACACTGAAGCTTTCTTT
TRBV28	TRBJ1-5	-	medium-sized	CASRRGGGRNQPQHF	TGTGCCAGCAGGCGGGGCGGGGGTCGGAATCAGCCCCAGCATTTT
TRBV19	TRBJ1-2	-	-	CASRGSGSVNYGYTF	TGTGCCAGTAGAGGCAGTGGCTCGGTCAACTATGGCTACACCTTC
TRBV28	TRBJ1-1	-	-	CASSLSEGSTEAFF	TGTGCCAGCAGTTTAAGCGAGGGGAGCACTGAAGCTTTCTTT
TRBV19	TRBJ1-1	-	-	CASSIGSGFGTEAFF	TGTGCCAGTAGTATAGGGAGCGGGTTCGGCACTGAAGCTTTCTTT